The rows below give T cell receptor beta chains drawn from one sample of a study of T-cell reconstitution after alpha-beta-depleted transplantation in children. One entry per CDR3 protein results from TCRdb running MiXCR on the PCR reads. The profile covers 300,000 to 400,000 distinct CDR3 sequences, with roughly 13% appearing a single time and 4.3% taken by the ten largest. This material consisted of PBMCs, taken from the stem cell graft. These receptors were taken from a human donor who donated a stem cell graft to a child with Fanconi anemia. Each CDR3 is given with its conserved first and last residue. D genes are given only for firm matches. A row's size may be missing; if present it is once, few, many or a size class.

CASSFGLRTGGRDEAFF | TGCGCCAGCAGCTTCGGGTTGCGGACAGGGGGCCGTGATGAAGCTTTCTTT | few | TRBJ1-1 | TRBD1 | TRBV5-1
CASSVVSGSTNTGELFF | TGTGCCAGCAGCGTAGTTAGCGGGAGTACGAACACCGGGGAGCTGTTTTTT | few | TRBJ2-2 | TRBD2 | TRBV9
CASRGRGGNTEAFF | TGTGCCAGCAGGGGCCGGGGGGGGAACACTGAAGCTTTCTTT | - | TRBJ1-1 | - | TRBV25-1
CASNRQGSNYGYTF | TGTGCCAGCAACAGACAGGGATCCAACTATGGCTACACCTTC | - | TRBJ1-2 | TRBD1 | TRBV5-6
CASSSNRRGSTDTQYF | TGTGCCAGCAGCTCTAATCGGCGGGGGAGCACAGATACGCAGTATTTT | many | TRBJ2-3 | TRBD2 | TRBV7-8
CATSRDRGLAGSDTQYF | TGTGCCACCAGCAGAGATCGCGGACTAGCGGGGTCAGATACGCAGTATTTT | - | TRBJ2-3 | TRBD2 | TRBV15
CASSLEGGELFF | TGTGCCAGCAGCTTAGAAGGCGGGGAGCTGTTTTTT | many | TRBJ2-2 | - | TRBV5-6
CASSGGESNEQFF | TGTGCCAGCAGCGGGGGCGAAAGCAATGAGCAGTTCTTC | - | TRBJ2-1 | - | TRBV7-9
CSAGTLNTEAFF | TGCAGCGCCGGAACCTTGAACACTGAAGCTTTCTTT | few | TRBJ1-1 | - | TRBV29-1
CASSLGTQPQHF | TGTGCCAGCAGCTTAGGGACGCAGCCCCAGCATTTT | many | TRBJ1-5 | - | TRBV13
CASTIGGSDNEQFF | TGTGCCAGCACAATCGGCGGTTCGGACAATGAGCAGTTCTTC | many | TRBJ2-1 | - | TRBV27
CASSLPSSSPEQFF | TGTGCCAGCAGCTTGCCCTCGTCCTCACCAGAGCAGTTCTTC | - | TRBJ2-1 | - | TRBV5-6
CASSQVWSLNTEAFF | TGCGCCAGCAGCCAAGTTTGGTCCCTGAACACTGAAGCTTTCTTT | - | TRBJ1-1 | - | TRBV4-3
CASSLRDSNEKLFF | TGTGCCAGCAGCTTAAGGGACAGTAATGAAAAACTGTTTTTT | many | TRBJ1-4 | TRBD1 | TRBV7-8
CASRRTNPTGELFF | TGTGCCAGCAGAAGGACAAATCCTACCGGGGAGCTGTTTTTT | many | TRBJ2-2 | - | TRBV5-8
CAWSVIQGVEAFF | TGTGCCTGGAGCGTAATACAGGGGGTTGAAGCTTTCTTT | few | TRBJ1-1 | TRBD1 | TRBV30
CASSRTSENTGELFF | TGTGCCAGCAGCAGGACTAGCGAGAACACCGGGGAGCTGTTTTTT | many | TRBJ2-2 | TRBD2 | TRBV28
CASSVAAGANVLTF | TGTGCCAGCAGCGTAGCGGCTGGGGCCAACGTCCTGACTTTC | few | TRBJ2-6 | - | TRBV9
CATSRVDYGELFF | TGTGCCACCAGCAGAGTAGATTACGGGGAGCTGTTTTTT | - | TRBJ2-2 | - | TRBV15
CASSSGLAGGTTDTQYF | TGTGCCAGCAGCTCGGGACTAGCGGGGGGGACCACAGATACGCAGTATTTT | few | TRBJ2-3 | TRBD2 | TRBV7-9
CASSVGEAKGLTDTQYF | TGTGCCAGCAGCGTAGGGGAGGCTAAGGGACTGACAGATACGCAGTATTTT | few | TRBJ2-3 | - | TRBV9
CASSSRGTDYNEQFF | TGTGCCAGCAGCTCTAGGGGGACAGACTACAATGAGCAGTTCTTC | few | TRBJ2-1 | TRBD1 | TRBV7-2
CASTPDPTVYNEQFF | TGCGCCAGCACCCCCGACCCGACTGTTTACAATGAGCAGTTCTTC | - | TRBJ2-1 | - | TRBV4-3
CASQQGMAQPQHF | TGTGCCAGCCAACAGGGAATGGCTCAGCCCCAGCATTTT | - | TRBJ1-5 | - | TRBV6-1
CASSHARGGVSYEQYF | TGTGCCAGCAGCCATGCCCGGGGAGGTGTCTCCTACGAGCAGTACTTC | many | TRBJ2-7 | - | TRBV3-1
CASSFGQDRDGYTF | TGCGCCAGCAGCTTCGGACAGGATCGGGATGGCTACACCTTC | - | TRBJ1-2 | TRBD1 | TRBV5-1
CASSLSGGTSLGYTF | TGTGCCAGCAGTTTATCAGGAGGGACGTCGTTAGGCTACACCTTC | few | TRBJ1-2 | - | TRBV27
CASRIQGAHPGYTF | TGTGCCAGCAGAATACAGGGGGCTCATCCTGGCTACACCTTC | few | TRBJ1-2 | TRBD1 | TRBV12-3/TRBV12-4
CASSRTSGNTDTQYF | TGTGCCAGCAGTCGGACTAGCGGAAACACAGATACGCAGTATTTT | few | TRBJ2-3 | TRBD2 | TRBV12-3/TRBV12-4
CASSVGQGAQPQHF | TGCGCCAGCAGCGTGGGACAGGGGGCCCAGCCCCAGCATTTT | many | TRBJ1-5 | TRBD1 | TRBV5-1
CASSQGSAGSANTGELFF | TGTGCCAGCAGCCAAGGTAGCGCGGGGTCAGCGAACACCGGGGAGCTGTTTTTT | many | TRBJ2-2 | - | TRBV4-2
CACQEDSYNEQFF | TGTGCCTGCCAAGAGGACTCCTACAATGAGCAGTTCTTC | many | TRBJ2-1 | - | TRBV28
CASSRRAGTGELFF | TGTGCCAGCAGCAGGAGGGCGGGAACCGGGGAGCTGTTTTTT | few | TRBJ2-2 | - | TRBV9